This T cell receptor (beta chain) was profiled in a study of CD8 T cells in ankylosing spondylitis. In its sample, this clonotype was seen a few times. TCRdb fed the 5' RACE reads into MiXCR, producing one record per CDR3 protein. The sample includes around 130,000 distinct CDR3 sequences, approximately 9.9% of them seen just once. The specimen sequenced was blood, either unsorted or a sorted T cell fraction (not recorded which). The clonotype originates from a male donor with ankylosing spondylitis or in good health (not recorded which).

The CDR3 reads CSARLSNREGTEAFF. In nucleotides, the CDR3 is TGCAGTGCTCGATTAAGTAACAGGGAGGGCACTGAAGCTTTCTTT. The chain joins TRBV20-1 to TRBJ1-1, with D possibly matching TRBD1 (6 bases). Trimming cost V 5 bases and J 4 bases, with 20 bases left between them. The CDR3 totals 15 residues. CDR1 DFQATT and CDR2 SNEGSKA come from the germline V gene (reference sequence).